The present T cell receptor (beta chain) was sequenced within a study of technical replicates of blood from several donors. This clone was seen a handful of times. Germline lookup yields CDR1 LGHNA and CDR2 YSLEER. Germline trimming cut 2 bases from V and 6 bases from J; bases unmatched to any gene: 8. CDR3 length equals 16 residues. Measured with immunoSEQ multiplex PCR; TCRdb has only the in-frame clones, and not every one. The table records nearly 80,000 clones, approximately 93% of them present only once. What was sequenced was T cells isolated from PBMCs. The source of this sequence is a human donor in good health. This chain uses TRBV4-3 with TRBJ1-3, with 9 bases lining up with TRBD1. The CDR3 region is CASSQFRDRESNTIYF. As DNA, the CDR3 is TGCGCCAGCAGCCAATTCCGGGACAGGGAGTCAAACACCATATATTTT.